The TCR beta chain under discussion was sequenced for a study of blood T cell repertoires in COVID-19. Per the study methods: Using reference gene primer amplification, nucleated cell counts were estimated. Generated by immunoSEQ multiplex PCR, the TCRdb table keeps only in-frame clones and is missing some. V and J calls and clone size are given by that table; D and trimming were obtained from the DNA. Of a few hundred thousand clones in the sample, roughly 84% are singletons; the top ten hold more than 0.9%. Participants were aged roughly 18 to 89 years from about two dozen US areas. In Cohort 3, a recovered donor had either two negative PCRs, clearance, or symptom resolution. Looked up from germline, CDR1 is MDHEN and CDR2 is SYDVKM. The CDR3 has 14 amino acids. The V and J ends lost 4 bases and 4 bases, in that order; junction bases with no gene match: 4.

The J gene is TRBJ1-2, the V gene TRBV28, with 9 bases identical to TRBD1. The sequencing input was PBMCs or T cells enriched from blood (not recorded which). This clonotype was sampled from a woman aged 30 to 39 who had recovered from COVID-19. CDR3 region: CASSSTGQGYGYTF. The CDR3 DNA sequence: TGTGCCAGCAGTTCGACGGGACAGGGCTATGGCTACACCTTC.